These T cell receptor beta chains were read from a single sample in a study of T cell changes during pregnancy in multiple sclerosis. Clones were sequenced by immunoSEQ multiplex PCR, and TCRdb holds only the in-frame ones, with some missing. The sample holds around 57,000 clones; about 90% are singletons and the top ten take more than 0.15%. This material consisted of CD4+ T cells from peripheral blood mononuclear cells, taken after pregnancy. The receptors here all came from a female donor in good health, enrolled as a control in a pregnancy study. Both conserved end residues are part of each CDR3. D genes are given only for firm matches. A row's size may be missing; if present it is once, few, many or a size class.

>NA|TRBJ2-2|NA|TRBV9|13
TGTGCCAGCAGCGTAGGCGGCACCGGGGAGCTGTTTTTT
CASSVGGTGELFF
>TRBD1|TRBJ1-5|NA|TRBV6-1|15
TGTGCCAGCAGTGGACAGGGTACCCCCAATCAGCCCCAGCATTTT
CASSGQGTPNQPQHF
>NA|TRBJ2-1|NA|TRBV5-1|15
TGCGCCAGCAGCTTGGGCGGAAGCTCCTACAATGAGCAGTTCTTC
CASSLGGSSYNEQFF
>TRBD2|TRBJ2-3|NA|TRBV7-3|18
TGTGCCAGCAGCTTAACGGCTAGCGGGGGGGGTAGCACAGATACGCAGTATTTT
CASSLTASGGGSTDTQYF
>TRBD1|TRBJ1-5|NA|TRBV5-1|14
TGCGCCAGCAGCTTGGGTACAGGGGGTCAGCCCCAGCATTTT
CASSLGTGGQPQHF
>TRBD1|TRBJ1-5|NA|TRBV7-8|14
TGTGCCAGCAGCCGGACAGGGCGCTATCAGCCCCAGCATTTT
CASSRTGRYQPQHF
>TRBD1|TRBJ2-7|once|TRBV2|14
TGTGCCAGCAAGGAGACAGGGTTATCCTACGAGCAGTACTTC
CASKETGLSYEQYF
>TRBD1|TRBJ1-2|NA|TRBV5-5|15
TGTGCCAGCAGCTTGGCCGGGCAGGGGGTATACGGCTACACCTTC
CASSLAGQGVYGYTF
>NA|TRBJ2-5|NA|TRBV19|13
TGTGCCAGTAGTACAGGGGTCGGAGAGACCCAGTACTTC
CASSTGVGETQYF
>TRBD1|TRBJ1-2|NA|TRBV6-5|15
TGTGCCAGCAGGATTAGACCGGGACAGGGGCAAGGCTACACCTTC
CASRIRPGQGQGYTF
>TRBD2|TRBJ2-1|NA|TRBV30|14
TGTGCCTGGAGAGTTCGGGGGGGACGAGAAGAGCAGTTCTTC
CAWRVRGGREEQFF
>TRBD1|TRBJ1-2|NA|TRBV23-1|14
TGCGCCAGCAGTCAAAAGGGACAGATCTATGGCTACACCTTC
CASSQKGQIYGYTF
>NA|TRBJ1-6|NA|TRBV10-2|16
TGCGCCAGCAGTGACCCCTCGACAGTTTCATGGGCACCCCTCCACTTT
CASSDPSTVSWAPLHF
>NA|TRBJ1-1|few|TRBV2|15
TGTGCCAGCAGGGCCAACATAGCAACGAACACTGAAGCTTTCTTT
CASRANIATNTEAFF
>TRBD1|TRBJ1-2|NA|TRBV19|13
TGTGCCAGTAGTATTCAGGGGGGTTATGGCTACACCTTC
CASSIQGGYGYTF
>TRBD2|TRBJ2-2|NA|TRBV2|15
TGTGCCAGCAGGGGGCGGGGGAGGAACACCGGGGAGCTGTTTTTT
CASRGRGRNTGELFF
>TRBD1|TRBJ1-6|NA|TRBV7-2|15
TGTGCCAGCAGCCTGACTGGACAGGTTAATTCACCCCTCCACTTT
CASSLTGQVNSPLHF
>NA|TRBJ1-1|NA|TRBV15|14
TGTGCCACCAGCAGAGGCGGGGCAGGCACTGAAGCTTTCTTT
CATSRGGAGTEAFF
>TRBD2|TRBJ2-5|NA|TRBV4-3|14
TGCGCCAGCAGCCCGGGACTAGCGGGAGAGACCCAGTACTTC
CASSPGLAGETQYF
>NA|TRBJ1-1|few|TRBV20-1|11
TGCAGTGCTACACTTAAGATCGTGGCTTTCTTT
CSATLKIVAFF
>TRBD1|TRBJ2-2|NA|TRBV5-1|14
TGCGCCAGCAGCCCCCGGGACAGGGCGGTGGAGCTGTTTTTT
CASSPRDRAVELFF
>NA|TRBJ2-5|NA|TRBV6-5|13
TGTGCCAGCAGAGACCCAGGGGTGATGGCCCAGTACTTC
CASRDPGVMAQYF